Below are 27 T cell receptor beta chains sequenced from a single sample in a study of OX40 agonist ivuxolimab in advanced cancers. Some clones are missing from TCRdb's copy, which holds only in-frame ones; the method was immunoSEQ multiplex PCR. The sample yields 40,000 to 60,000 clones, 85% to 95% seen once. The sample consisted of CD4+ or CD8+ T cells sorted from blood, taken in a trial of the OX40 agonist ivuxolimab. The receptor set was obtained from an adult with an advanced solid tumor such as melanoma, head and neck, liver or kidney cancer.

The rearrangement links TRBV19 to TRBJ1-2, with 7 bases fitting TRBD1. From germline, CDR1 is LNHDA and CDR2 SQIVND (reference sequence). The length of the CDR3 is 15 residues. Trimming removed 6 bases from V and 1 base from J; junction bases left unmatched: 8. Written as DNA, the CDR3 is TGTGCCAGTAGCCCGACAGGGAACAATAACTATGGCTACACCTTC. Translation gives CASSPTGNNNYGYTF.

The chain couples TRBV4-3 to TRBJ2-1; D possibly corresponds to TRBD1 (6 bases). The CDR3 consists of 16 residues. In germline, CDR1 is LGHNA, CDR2 YSLEER. Between the trimmed V and J ends, which lost 0 bases and 10 bases, there was a span of 19 bases. CDR3 sequence: CASSQERGSGVGEQFF. The CDR3 coding sequence is TGCGCCAGCAGCCAAGAAAGAGGCTCAGGGGTTGGGGAGCAGTTCTTC.

The chain links TRBV5-6 to TRBJ1-5; perhaps TRBD1 as D (5 bases). Between the trimmed V and J ends, which lost 4 bases and 5 bases, there was a span of 13 bases. The CDR3 has 14 amino acids. Germline-derived CDR1 and CDR2 are SGHDT and YYEEEE. CDR3 sequence reads: CASSHSGFDQPQHF. CDR3 bases: TGTGCCAGCAGCCACTCAGGGTTCGATCAGCCCCAGCATTTT.

The J gene is TRBJ2-1, the V gene TRBV30, with 10 bases identical to TRBD2. This CDR3 has 15 amino acids. Germline V gene sequence: CDR1 GTSNPN, CDR2 SVGIG (reference sequence). V trimming: 0 bases; J trimming: 9 bases; junction bases outside the gene matches: 8. CDR3 nucleotide sequence: TGTGCCTGGAGTGTAAAAAGCGGGAGGGTCGGTGAGCAGTTCTTC. It is translated as CAWSVKSGRVGEQFF.

This clone was seen once. The CDR3 sequence is CSAGDINYEQYF. The CDR3 region has the DNA TGCAGCGCGGGGGACATAAACTACGAGCAGTACTTC. The V gene is TRBV29-1, the J gene TRBJ2-7; D is perhaps TRBD1 or TRBD2 (6 bases each). Trimming cost V 7 bases and J 3 bases, with 13 bases left between them. This CDR3 comprises 12 residues. In germline, CDR1 is SQVTM, CDR2 ANQGSEA.

CDR3 region: CASSLDIGTSGQETQYF. For the CDR3, the DNA is TGTGCCAGCAGCTTAGATATCGGGACTAGCGGACAAGAGACCCAGTACTTC. This rearrangement joins TRBV11-2 to TRBJ2-5; TRBD2 agrees at 11 bases. The CDR3 totals 17 residues. The germline V gene has CDR1 SGHAT and CDR2 FQNNGV. Trimming took 0 bases from V and 2 from J; bases not matched to a gene: 5.

This chain connects TRBV28 to TRBJ1-5, with unresolved D. The V end was cut by 6 bases, the J end by 0 bases, with 3 bases between. The CDR3 extends over 12 amino acids. The germline gives CDR1 MDHEN, CDR2 SYDVKM. CDR3 sequence: CASRDSNQPQHF. CDR3 nucleotide sequence: TGTGCCAGCAGGGATAGCAATCAGCCCCAGCATTTT.

The gene calls are TRBV7-2 and TRBJ2-5; TRBD2 matches 7 bases. Germline V CDR1 and CDR2: SGHTA, FQGNSA. The length of the CDR3 is 16 residues. V gave up 2 bases and J gave up 4 bases; unmatched junction bases: 10. The CDR3 region is CASSLRAAGLSETQYF. DNA of the CDR3: TGTGCCAGCAGCTTAAGAGCAGCGGGGCTATCAGAGACCCAGTACTTC. The full variable domain, in which reference TRBV7-2 and TRBJ2-5 provide the parts outside the CDR3, is GAGVSQSPSNKVTEKGKDVELRCDPISGHTALYWYRQSLGQGLEFLIYFQGNSAPDKSGLPSDRFSAERTGGSVSTLTIQRTQQEDSAVYLCASSLRAAGLSETQYFGPGTRLLVL.

The chain has TRBV28 and TRBJ2-2; D might be TRBD2 (7 bases). The CDR3 has 16 residues. V lost 6 bases and J 9 bases, leaving 23 bases between the germline ends. Per germline, CDR1 MDHEN and CDR2 SYDVKM. CDR3 bases: TGTGCCAGCAGGGGGGGGGCTAACGAAAACCGGAGGGAGCTGTTTTTT. It specifies CASRGGANENRRELFF.

The chain recombines TRBV28 with TRBJ2-2, with D possibly called TRBD1 or TRBD2 (5 bases each). V lost 5 bases to trimming and J lost 8 bases, with 21 bases between them. The CDR3 totals 16 residues. From germline, CDR1 is MDHEN and CDR2 SYDVKM. The CDR3 reads CASSPTGTSLVGELFF. The CDR3 bases are TGTGCCAGCAGTCCGACCGGGACCAGCCTGGTTGGGGAGCTGTTTTTT.

The rearrangement uses TRBV10-2 and TRBJ2-1; D perhaps matches TRBD1 (5 bases). The CDR3 has 13 amino acids. Germline CDR1 is WSHSY and CDR2 is SAAADI. V was shortened by 2 bases and J by 8 bases, with 10 bases between the two germline ends. The CDR3 reads CASSELGADEQFF. The CDR3 bases are TGCGCCAGCAGTGAGCTTGGGGCCGATGAGCAGTTCTTC.

This chain uses TRBV14 with TRBJ2-5; 11 bases match TRBD2. The CDR3 covers 16 residues. V was pared by 5 bases and J by 5 bases, with 10 bases of the junction left unmatched. Germline CDR1 SGHDN, CDR2 FVKESK. This CDR3 is CASSSVAGGPRETQYF. Here the CDR3 DNA reads TGTGCCAGCAGCTCCGTAGCGGGAGGGCCTAGGGAGACCCAGTACTTC.

J is TRBJ1-2 and V is TRBV9; D call uncertain. The CDR3 sequence is 17 residues long. CDR1 is SGDLS, CDR2 YYNGEE, per germline. Trimming left V 0 bases short and J 1 base short, with 16 bases between. The CDR3 DNA reads as TGTGCCAGCAGCGTAGGTCGAACAGTTCAGATTAACTATGGCTACACCTTC. Residues: CASSVGRTVQINYGYTF.

The V and J genes are TRBV28 and TRBJ1-2; D remains ambiguous. Germline CDR1 MDHEN, CDR2 SYDVKM. There are 13 residues in the CDR3. V was cut by 2 bases and J by 5 bases, with 9 bases left in between. CDR3 amino acids: CASSLRAGYGYTF. Written as DNA, the CDR3 is TGTGCCAGCAGTTTACGGGCTGGATATGGCTACACCTTC.

The gene calls are TRBV27 and TRBJ2-2; no clear D gene. Germline CDR1 is MNHEY and CDR2 is SMNVEV (reference sequence). CDR3 size: 13 residues. The germline V and J ends were trimmed by 5 bases and 8 bases, with 12 bases remaining between them. The CDR3 nucleotides read TGTGCCAGCAGTATTCCAACGGCGGGGGAGCTGTTTTTT. Residues: CASSIPTAGELFF.

The chain recombines TRBV27 with TRBJ2-7; 7 bases match TRBD2. The germline CDR1 and CDR2 sequences are MNHEY and SMNVEV (reference sequence). V dropped 5 bases and J dropped 2; count of bases not matched to a gene: 3. CDR3 length: 13 amino acids. The DNA for the CDR3 is TGTGCCAGCAGTCGGGACTATCCCTACGAGCAGTACTTC. It encodes CASSRDYPYEQYF.

This chain links TRBV5-6 with TRBJ1-2; D gene unclear. The CDR3 is made up of 15 amino acids. Per germline, CDR1 SGHDT and CDR2 YYEEEE. Trimming stripped 0 bases from V and 4 bases from J, with 13 bases between. CDR3 coding DNA: TGTGCCAGCAGCTTGGCGGCCACGGCAGCCTATGGCTACACCTTC. Translating it yields CASSLAATAAYGYTF.

The rearrangement uses TRBV30 and TRBJ2-1; 13 bases are shared with TRBD2. CDR1 GTSNPN and CDR2 SVGIG come from the germline V gene (reference sequence). Losses at the gene ends were 5 bases for V and 3 bases for J; bases not matched to a gene: 4. The CDR3 length is 15 residues. The CDR3 DNA reads as TGTGCCTGGGGACTAGCGGGAGCAGACTACAATGAGCAGTTCTTC. Translation gives CAWGLAGADYNEQFF.

The chain combines TRBV5-4 with TRBJ2-7; TRBD2 matches 7 bases. Per germline, CDR1 SGHNT and CDR2 YYREEE (reference sequence). The CDR3 loop spans 14 amino acids. V dropped 2 bases and J dropped 4; count of bases not matched to a gene: 6. The CDR3 loop is CASSFRTSTYEQYF. In DNA form, the CDR3 reads TGTGCCAGCAGCTTCCGGACTAGTACTTACGAGCAGTACTTC. The complete variable domain, with remaining parts taken from reference TRBV5-4 and TRBJ2-7, reads ETGVTQSPTHLIKTRGQQVTLRCSSQSGHNTVSWYQQALGQGPQFIFQYYREEENGRGNFPPRFSGLQFPNYSSELNVNALELDDSALYLCASSFRTSTYEQYFGPGTRLTVT.

The chain couples TRBV7-2 to TRBJ1-2, with D tentatively TRBD1 (6 bases). Deletions cut 3 bases from V and 4 bases from J, with 9 bases between. The CDR3 has 13 amino acids. Per the germline V gene, CDR1 is SGHTA and CDR2 is FQGNSA. This CDR3 reads CASSFGTIYGYTF. The DNA for the CDR3 is TGTGCCAGCAGCTTTGGGACAATCTATGGCTACACCTTC.

The J gene is TRBJ1-1, the V gene TRBV4-3; 7 positions agree with TRBD1. The J segment lost 4 bases and the V segment lost 3 bases, leaving 5 bases of the junction unmatched. The V gene's germline CDR1 is LGHNA and CDR2 YSLEER. The CDR3 totals 14 residues. CDR3 DNA sequence: TGCGCCAGCAGCCAGTTGACAGGGTTCACTGAAGCTTTCTTT. Its translation: CASSQLTGFTEAFF.

This clone occurred once. V usage is TRBV13 and J usage is TRBJ1-5, with 7 bases lining up with TRBD1. V trimming: 0 bases; J trimming: 7 bases; junction bases outside the gene matches: 6. Per germline, CDR1 PRHDT and CDR2 FYEKMQ (reference sequence). CDR3 length equals 15 residues. The CDR3: CASSLGGQGEQPQHF. CDR3 sequence (DNA): TGTGCCAGCAGCTTAGGTGGCCAGGGGGAGCAGCCCCAGCATTTT.

This chain joins TRBV29-1 and TRBJ2-7; tentative D call: TRBD2 (7 bases). Trimming took off 4 bases at V and 5 bases at J, with 15 bases between the two ends. The CDR3 spans 13 residues. The germline CDR1 and CDR2 sequences are SQVTM and ANQGSEA. In nucleotides, the CDR3 is TGCAGCGTTGGGGAAGGGGGGGTCCACGAGCAGTACTTC. As protein: CSVGEGGVHEQYF.

V gene TRBV27 combines with J gene TRBJ2-1; 7 nucleotides agree with TRBD1. The CDR3 has 12 residues. Germline lookup yields CDR1 MNHEY and CDR2 SMNVEV (reference sequence). V lost 10 bases and J lost 7; bases outside the gene matches: 7. The CDR3 DNA reads as TGTGCCACCGTCGTCAGGGGGAATGAGCAGTTCTTC. Amino acid sequence: CATVVRGNEQFF.

The V and J genes are TRBV28 and TRBJ2-7; 15 positions agree with TRBD2. The CDR3 loop spans 18 amino acids. V trimming: 5 bases; J trimming: 2 bases; junction bases outside the gene matches: 10. Germline-derived CDR1 and CDR2 are MDHEN and SYDVKM. Here the CDR3 reads CASSPPGLAGGRTYEQYF. The CDR3 region has the DNA TGTGCCAGCAGTCCCCCGGGACTAGCGGGAGGACGGACCTACGAGCAGTACTTC.

This chain links TRBV7-9 with TRBJ2-7, with D possibly TRBD2 on 5 matching bases. The CDR3 consists of 14 residues. V lost 1 base and J lost 6, with 13 bases in between. Germline V lookup: CDR1 SEHNR, CDR2 FQNEAQ (reference sequence). CDR3 sequence reads: CASSLEQRAREQYF. Written as DNA, the CDR3 is TGTGCCAGCAGCTTAGAACAGAGGGCGCGCGAGCAGTACTTC.

The chain carries TRBV4-3 and TRBJ2-7; D unclear. Deletions cut 1 base from V and 4 bases from J, with 11 bases between. The CDR3 loop spans 14 amino acids. The germline V gene encodes CDR1 LGHNA and CDR2 YSLEER. The CDR3 region has the DNA TGCGCCAGCAGCCAAGGGTCCCGTGGTTACGAGCAGTACTTC. It codes for CASSQGSRGYEQYF.